A selection of T cell receptor beta chains follows, all from one sample in a study of cytomegalovirus exposure and HLA in healthy donors. TCRdb's table, derived via immunoSEQ multiplex PCR, lists solely in-frame clones and lacks some. The sample lists about 220,000 clones, over 80% occurring once. Sequencing input: PBMCs. These receptors originate from a boy between 2 and 10 years old in good health and CMV-seronegative. Both conserved end residues are part of each CDR3. Fields, in order: D gene, clone size, J gene, V gene, CDR3 protein. The D gene is left open where the match is weak. Only some rows state a clone size, as once, few, many or a class for expanded clones.

D gene: TRBD2; clone size: NA; J gene: TRBJ2-7; V gene: TRBV29-1; CDR3 protein: CSVRLAGGISYEQYF
D gene: NA; clone size: few; J gene: TRBJ1-6; V gene: TRBV7-2; CDR3 protein: CASSLEAGGKGSPLHF
D gene: NA; clone size: few; J gene: TRBJ2-3; V gene: TRBV2; CDR3 protein: CASRSGLGTDTQYF
D gene: NA; clone size: NA; J gene: TRBJ1-2; V gene: TRBV5-4; CDR3 protein: CASSLAGDYGYTF
D gene: TRBD2; clone size: many; J gene: TRBJ2-7; V gene: TRBV5-1; CDR3 protein: CASSLTSGSYEQYF
D gene: TRBD1; clone size: few; J gene: TRBJ1-5; V gene: TRBV10-2; CDR3 protein: CASRPGQYNQPQHF
D gene: NA; clone size: NA; J gene: TRBJ1-3; V gene: TRBV5-1; CDR3 protein: CASSSQNTIYF
D gene: NA; clone size: once; J gene: TRBJ1-5; V gene: TRBV4-2; CDR3 protein: CASSQEGGQPQHF
D gene: NA; clone size: NA; J gene: TRBJ1-1; V gene: TRBV5-4; CDR3 protein: CASSLILRDTEAFF
D gene: NA; clone size: NA; J gene: TRBJ1-6; V gene: TRBV30; CDR3 protein: CAWRDGGASPLHF
D gene: NA; clone size: once; J gene: TRBJ2-1; V gene: TRBV6-5; CDR3 protein: CASSSDQGLSYNEQFF
D gene: TRBD1; clone size: once; J gene: TRBJ1-2; V gene: TRBV27; CDR3 protein: CASSLSRQGAGYTF
D gene: TRBD2; clone size: NA; J gene: TRBJ2-1; V gene: TRBV5-1; CDR3 protein: CASSSGGANEQFF
D gene: NA; clone size: NA; J gene: TRBJ1-2; V gene: TRBV9; CDR3 protein: CASSLQTNYGYTF
D gene: TRBD2; clone size: NA; J gene: TRBJ2-1; V gene: TRBV10-1; CDR3 protein: CASSESSRGGGEQFF
D gene: NA; clone size: NA; J gene: TRBJ1-3; V gene: TRBV9; CDR3 protein: CASSVSLSPGNTIYF
D gene: NA; clone size: NA; J gene: TRBJ2-3; V gene: TRBV14; CDR3 protein: CASSPRGAGRTDTQYF
D gene: NA; clone size: NA; J gene: TRBJ2-5; V gene: TRBV30; CDR3 protein: CAWRLLRTGEQYF
D gene: NA; clone size: NA; J gene: TRBJ1-1; V gene: TRBV11-3; CDR3 protein: CASSLERGTEAFF
D gene: NA; clone size: once; J gene: TRBJ2-7; V gene: TRBV2; CDR3 protein: CASSSGVYEQYF
D gene: TRBD1; clone size: once; J gene: TRBJ2-7; V gene: TRBV29-1; CDR3 protein: CSVEITGGGYEQYF
D gene: TRBD2; clone size: NA; J gene: TRBJ2-5; V gene: TRBV5-1; CDR3 protein: CASSLSGGGEETQYF
D gene: NA; clone size: NA; J gene: TRBJ1-2; V gene: TRBV27; CDR3 protein: CASSATSEYGYTF
D gene: TRBD2; clone size: once; J gene: TRBJ2-2; V gene: TRBV19; CDR3 protein: CASSSIAGLTGELFF
D gene: NA; clone size: NA; J gene: TRBJ1-1; V gene: TRBV11-2; CDR3 protein: CAIARGTEAFF
D gene: NA; clone size: NA; J gene: TRBJ2-7; V gene: TRBV6-6; CDR3 protein: CASSYGQTYEQYF